This T cell receptor (beta chain) was captured in a study of Ad26.COV2.S vaccination and SARS-CoV-2 variants. Study-wide points: Comparable non-spike TCR breadth was observed in vaccine and placebo recipients. Compared with placebo recipients, vaccine recipients had higher spike-specific TCR breadth.

Treatment described: 15 to 20 received Ad26.COV2.S at low or high dose, single or two shots; about 5 received placebo; per-sample allocation not given. Sampling occurred on day 63 after the first vaccine or placebo injection. Whoever gave the sample was an adult aged 18-55 years in Boston. The administered vaccine (an Ad26 vector) expressed Wuhan-strain SARS-CoV-2 spike. Between the trimmed V and J ends, which lost 5 bases and 0 bases, there was a span of 10 bases. There are 14 residues in the CDR3. Looked up from germline, CDR1 is MNHNY and CDR2 is SVGAGI (reference sequence). As regards this clone: What it binds is unknown.

Repertoires were generated with immunoSEQ multiplex PCR, while TCRdb's copy carries only in-frame clones and drops some. The data show approximately 360,000 clones, roughly 80% seen once. The sequencing here drew on peripheral blood, taken in a trial of Ad26.COV2.S vaccine versus placebo. The genes are TRBV6-6 and TRBJ1-2; D might be TRBD1 (5 bases). The receptor was derived from a person aged 18-65 years who received the Ad26.COV2.S COVID-19 vaccine or a placebo. CDR3 coding DNA: TGTGCCAGCAGTGTGGGACCGGCTAACTATGGCTACACCTTC. Its translation is CASSVGPANYGYTF.